This TCR beta chain was retrieved from a study of blood T cell repertoires in COVID-19. Whole-study context: Sites in the United States, Italy and Spain provided acute and convalescent COVID-19 samples.

The age range of participants was roughly 18 to 90 years, with residence in about two dozen US areas. Assignment of participants to cohorts was predicated upon participant-reported clinical history. Germline CDR1 and CDR2: SGHRS and YFSETQ. This CDR3 has 14 residues. Trimming took 5 bases from V and 0 from J; bases not matched to a gene: 3. How the authors handled the data: Using reference gene primer amplification, nucleated cell counts were estimated. Sequencing was performed with immunoSEQ multiplex PCR; in TCRdb, only in-frame clones are kept and a portion is missing. V and J calls and clone size follow that table, whereas D and trimming were derived from the DNA. The data show a few hundred thousand clones, 87% seen once.

V is TRBV5-1 and J is TRBJ2-7, with 9 bases aligning to TRBD1. This receptor was obtained from a man aged 30 to 45 who had recovered from COVID-19. The sequenced sample was PBMCs or T cells enriched from blood (not recorded which). The CDR3 bases are TGCGCCAGCAGAAAGGGACAGGGCTCCTACGAGCAGTACTTC. Translated: CASRKGQGSYEQYF.